The 24 T cell receptor beta chains given below trace back to one sample, sequenced in a study of T cells in localized non-small cell lung cancer. Only in-frame clones appear in the TCRdb table, and some are missing; sequencing was by immunoSEQ multiplex PCR. The table shows around 70,000 clones, with 70% to 90% occurring only once. Source: peripheral blood, taken before any cancer treatment. Receptor source: a male donor aged 60 or over with stage III squamous cell lung carcinoma.

The rearrangement joins TRBV7-9 to TRBJ2-2; D not certain. Trimming shortened V by 2 bases and J by 6 bases, and 16 bases separated the two germline ends. Germline V gene sequence: CDR1 SEHNR, CDR2 FQNEAQ (reference sequence). This CDR3 region has 16 residues. CDR3 region: CASSLTPNLGSGELFF. The CDR3 DNA reads TGTGCCAGCAGCTTAACCCCGAATCTAGGGTCCGGGGAGCTGTTTTTT.

This clone has just one count. This chain joins TRBV19 and TRBJ1-6; 7 bases align to TRBD1. This CDR3 comprises 15 residues. With V trimmed by 7 bases and J by 10 bases, 13 bases remained unmatched. CDR1 LNHDA and CDR2 SQIVND come from the germline V gene (reference sequence). The CDR3 sequence is CASKAGGQPGSPLHF. The CDR3 DNA follows: TGTGCCAGTAAAGCTGGGGGACAGCCGGGATCACCCCTCCACTTT.

This clone was recorded once. The V gene is TRBV5-1, the J gene TRBJ2-2; D remains ambiguous. The V and J ends lost 3 bases and 1 base respectively, with 10 bases between them. This CDR3 comprises 15 residues. From germline, CDR1 is SGHRS and CDR2 YFSETQ. The CDR3 sequence is CASSSGPENTGELFF. CDR3 DNA sequence: TGCGCCAGCAGCTCAGGTCCCGAGAACACCGGGGAGCTGTTTTTT.

In DNA, the CDR3 is TGTGCCAGCAGTGTAGGAGGGGCGCGGACAGATACGCAGTATTTT. Amino acids: CASSVGGARTDTQYF. The chain carries TRBV6-4 and TRBJ2-3; tentative D call: TRBD2 (6 bases). The length of the CDR3 is 15 residues. The V end lost 4 bases, the J end lost 3 bases, and 14 bases lay between the germline ends. CDR1 MRHNA and CDR2 SNTAGT come from the germline V gene.

The chain links TRBV29-1 to TRBJ1-1, with no clear D. The germline V gene has CDR1 SQVTM and CDR2 ANQGSEA. The CDR3 is made up of 11 amino acids. V lost 4 bases, J lost 1 base, and 4 bases lay in between. The CDR3 sequence is CSVGQNTEAFF. Here the CDR3 DNA reads TGCAGCGTTGGACAGAACACTGAAGCTTTCTTT. Full variable domain (missing parts from reference TRBV29-1 and TRBJ1-1): SAVISQKPSRDICQRGTSLTIQCQVDSQVTMMFWYRQQPGQSLTLIATANQGSEATYESGFVIDKFPISRPNLTFSTLTVSNMSPEDSSIYLCSVGQNTEAFFGQGTRLTVV.

The chain carries TRBV15 and TRBJ1-4; a weak D match, TRBD1 (5 bases). Trimming stripped 0 bases from V and 7 bases from J, with 15 bases between. In germline, CDR1 is LNHNV, CDR2 YYDKDF (reference sequence). The CDR3 covers 16 residues. DNA of the CDR3: TGTGCCACCAGCAGAGATCCCGGCCAGGGTGGTGAAAAACTGTTTTTT. Residues: CATSRDPGQGGEKLFF.

The CDR3 protein is CASSVRGWEGEPQHF. CDR3 bases: TGTGCCAGCAGCGTGAGAGGTTGGGAGGGAGAGCCCCAGCATTTT. The V call is TRBV9, the J call TRBJ1-5, with no clear D. The V end lost 2 bases, the J end lost 8 bases, and 17 bases lay between the germline ends. Germline V gene sequence: CDR1 SGDLS, CDR2 YYNGEE. The CDR3 spans 15 residues.

The V and J genes are TRBV7-2 and TRBJ2-1; D is unclear. Germline CDR1 and CDR2: SGHTA and FQGNSA. V gave up 3 bases and J gave up 5 bases, with 11 bases separating them. The length of the CDR3 is 14 residues. The CDR3 is CASSFLRLNNEQFF. Written as DNA, the CDR3 is TGTGCCAGCAGCTTCCTCCGACTCAACAATGAGCAGTTCTTC.

This rearrangement joins TRBV28 to TRBJ2-5, with D uncertain. There are 13 residues in the CDR3. V shed 8 bases and J shed 3 bases, with 13 bases lying between them. CDR1 and CDR2 from the germline V gene are MDHEN and SYDVKM. The CDR3 loop is CASLSSREETQYF. Written as DNA, the CDR3 is TGTGCCAGCCTATCCAGCAGAGAAGAGACCCAGTACTTC.

This clone occurred a few times. This rearrangement joins TRBV7-2 to TRBJ2-7, with 11 bases lining up with TRBD2. Germline V gives CDR1 SGHTA, CDR2 FQGNSA. There are 15 residues in the CDR3. Trimming took 5 bases from V and 1 from J; bases not matched to a gene: 4. This CDR3 is CASSPLAGGSYEQYF. CDR3 sequence (DNA): TGTGCCAGCAGCCCCTTAGCGGGGGGGTCCTACGAGCAGTACTTC.

V gene TRBV5-1 combines with J gene TRBJ1-6; D might be TRBD1 (6 bases). The V gene's germline CDR1 is SGHRS and CDR2 YFSETQ. This CDR3 contains 16 residues. V was trimmed by 0 bases and J by 5 bases, leaving 12 bases between them. The chain's CDR3 is CASSLVGRGDNSPLHF. The CDR3 coding sequence is TGCGCCAGCAGCTTGGTCGGAAGGGGGGATAATTCACCCCTCCACTTT.

V usage is TRBV4-3 and J usage is TRBJ2-7; TRBD1 might be the D (5 bases). The CDR3 covers 17 residues. Trimming stripped 0 bases from V and 1 base from J, with 16 bases between. Germline V gene lookup returns CDR1 LGHNA and CDR2 YSLEER. The CDR3 region is CASSQEYATAPSYEQYF. The CDR3 DNA follows: TGCGCCAGCAGCCAAGAATACGCGACAGCTCCTTCCTACGAGCAGTACTTC.

The gene calls are TRBV5-6 and TRBJ2-5, with 8 bases that match TRBD2. In germline, CDR1 is SGHDT, CDR2 YYEEEE. With V trimmed by 6 bases and J by 5 bases, 9 bases remained unmatched. This CDR3 region has 14 residues. As DNA, the CDR3 is TGTGCCAGCAAACTTCGGGGGGGCCGCGAGACCCAGTACTTC. Protein: CASKLRGGRETQYF.

This clone appeared once. The chain has TRBV5-1 and TRBJ1-2; D remains unclear. The CDR3 extends over 15 amino acids. Germline V CDR1 and CDR2: SGHRS, YFSETQ. Trimming shortened V by 4 bases and J by 0 bases, and 13 bases separated the two germline ends. CDR3 DNA: TGCGCCAGCAGCCGAGGATGGGATTCTAACTATGGCTACACCTTC. This gives the protein CASSRGWDSNYGYTF.

This clone was picked up a small number of times. V gene TRBV7-6 combines with J gene TRBJ2-2; 8 nucleotides agree with TRBD1. Germline CDR1 and CDR2: SGHVS and FNYEAQ. V lost 1 base and J lost 5; bases outside the gene matches: 0. This CDR3 is built from 14 residues. CDR3 protein: CASSLGTGTGELFF. CDR3 sequence (DNA): TGTGCCAGCAGCTTAGGGACAGGGACCGGGGAGCTGTTTTTT. Filled out from reference TRBV7-6 and TRBJ2-2, the complete variable domain reads GAGVSQSPRYKVTKRGQDVALRCDPISGHVSLYWYRQALGQGPEFLTYFNYEAQQDKSGLPNDRFSAERPEGSISTLTIQRTEQRDSAMYRCASSLGTGTGELFFGEGSRLTVL.

This clone has only one observation. The chain recombines TRBV5-1 with TRBJ2-7; D not resolved. The CDR3 totals 12 residues. Germline assignment: CDR1 SGHRS and CDR2 YFSETQ. Trimming removed 2 bases at V and 4 bases at J, with 7 bases between. CDR3: CASSLDDYEQYF. In DNA, the CDR3 is TGCGCCAGCAGCTTAGACGATTACGAGCAGTACTTC. Based on the CDR3 plus reference TRBV5-1 and TRBJ2-7, the full variable domain is KAGVTQTPRYLIKTRGQQVTLSCSPISGHRSVSWYQQTPGQGLQFLFEYFSETQRNKGNFPGRFSGRQFSNSRSEMNVSTLELGDSALYLCASSLDDYEQYFGPGTRLTVT.

The rearrangement links TRBV28 to TRBJ1-2; TRBD1 might be the D (5 bases). From germline, CDR1 is MDHEN and CDR2 SYDVKM. The V end was cut by 4 bases, the J end by 13 bases, with 13 bases between. There are 11 residues in the CDR3. CDR3 DNA: TGTGCCAGCAGTTCCTCGGGACGTTTCACCTTC. Encoded protein: CASSSSGRFTF.

The CDR3 DNA follows: TGCAGCGTTGAAGCTCGCGGCACAGATACGCAGTATTTT. Translation: CSVEARGTDTQYF. The chain carries TRBV29-1 and TRBJ2-3; D is unresolved. Trimming removed 1 base from V and 1 base from J, with 6 bases in between. Looked up from germline, CDR1 is SQVTM and CDR2 is ANQGSEA. The CDR3 consists of 13 residues.

The chain joins TRBV5-5 to TRBJ1-1; no firm D call. CDR3 length: 13 residues. With 6 bases removed from V and 8 bases from J, the gap between germline ends came to 17 bases. Per germline, CDR1 SGHKS and CDR2 YYEKEE (reference sequence). The CDR3 bases are TGTGCCAGCACCTCCGACCCGCACGGGGAAGCTTTCTTT. Protein sequence: CASTSDPHGEAFF.

The chain recombines TRBV6-6 with TRBJ2-3, with 8 bases lining up with TRBD2. The CDR3 contains 15 residues. The trim removed 8 bases at V and 2 bases at J, leaving 9 bases unmatched. Germline CDR1 MNHNY, CDR2 SVGAGI (reference sequence). CDR3 in DNA: TGTGCCAGCCGGGGGGGACGGAGGGACACAGATACGCAGTATTTT. Its protein is CASRGGRRDTDTQYF.

The rearrangement links TRBV21-1 to TRBJ2-7; TRBD2, the table's D call, lacks a check against the DNA. TRBV21-1 is labeled a pseudogene. The CDR3 is 13 residues long. The CDR3: CASSKFQRDEQYV. The CDR3 DNA sequence: TGTGCCAGCAGCAAATTCCAGCGTGACGAGCAGTACGTC.

The chain employs TRBV28 and TRBJ1-5, with 8 bases matching TRBD1. Unmatched junction bases numbered 6, after V lost 3 bases and J lost 2 bases. Germline CDR1 reads MDHEN; CDR2 reads SYDVKM. This CDR3 is built from 16 residues. In DNA, the CDR3 is TGTGCCAGCAGTTTTGACACAGGGGGTCGCAATCAGCCCCAGCATTTT. Translating it yields CASSFDTGGRNQPQHF.

V is TRBV19 and J is TRBJ2-2; the D gene is possibly TRBD2 (6 bases). Trimming removed 9 bases from V and 3 bases from J, with 11 bases in between. Germline CDR1 is LNHDA and CDR2 is SQIVND (reference sequence). This CDR3 is 13 amino acids long. CDR3 protein: CASTRRDTGELFF. The CDR3 nucleotides are TGTGCCAGCACCCGGAGGGACACCGGGGAGCTGTTTTTT.

The chain links TRBV29-1 to TRBJ2-1, with 7 bases that match TRBD1. Germline-derived CDR1 and CDR2 are SQVTM and ANQGSEA. The CDR3 consists of 13 residues. With 7 bases clipped from V and 2 bases from J, the junction kept 5 bases outside the gene matches. The CDR3 region is CSARQGPYNEQFF. The DNA for the CDR3 is TGCAGCGCCAGACAGGGACCCTACAATGAGCAGTTCTTC.